This TCR beta chain stems from a study of T cells in Graves' hyperthyroidism and ophthalmopathy. On this clonotype: Its antigen is unidentified.

There were TCR beta CDR3 regions amplified from RNA transcripts. In the first-round RT-PCR of the TCR CDR3, the HTBI primer set was used. One entry per CDR3 protein, called by TCRdb with MiXCR from the multiplex PCR reads. Here the sample spans fewer than 900,000 distinct CDR3 sequences, approximately 19% being singletons. Whole-study results and caveats: Also found in blood were most expanded thyroid clonotypes above 0.001.

Trimming removed 0 bases from V and 5 bases from J, with 16 bases in between. The CDR3 loop spans 16 amino acids. Looked up from germline, CDR1 is KGHSY and CDR2 is FQNENV. Patients with uncontrolled infections, other autoimmune diseases, pregnancy or lactation were excluded. The rearrangement links TRBV16 to TRBJ1-2; maybe TRBD1 (5 bases). Input material: blood. This sequence was found in a woman aged 50 to 60 with Graves' hyperthyroidism that later progressed to Graves' ophthalmopathy. The CDR3 region is CASSQSNWGREYGYTF. In DNA form, the CDR3 reads TGTGCCAGCAGCCAATCAAATTGGGGCAGGGAATATGGCTACACCTTC.